The 8 T cell receptor beta chains in this list originate from one sample, sequenced in a study of cytotoxic CD8 clonotypes in ibrutinib-treated CLL. TCRdb's table, derived via immunoSEQ multiplex PCR, lists solely in-frame clones and lacks some. The data show roughly 300,000 clones, approximately 76% seen once. The specimen was PBMCs, collected at disease progression, from a patient treated with ibrutinib. The origin of the receptors is a human donor with chronic lymphocytic leukemia.

V and J are TRBV4-1 and TRBJ1-4; 8 bases match TRBD1. V lost 3 bases, J lost 6 bases, and 6 bases stayed unmatched. This CDR3 region has 15 residues. Germline V gene sequence: CDR1 MGHRA, CDR2 YSYEKL. CDR3 loop: CASSHQGAPDEKLFF. The CDR3, as DNA: TGCGCCAGCAGCCACCAGGGGGCGCCGGATGAAAAACTGTTTTTT.

There are a few counts of this clone. The chain has TRBV7-9 and TRBJ2-4; 8 nucleotides match TRBD2. The CDR3 runs to 15 residues. Germline V gene lookup returns CDR1 SEHNR and CDR2 FQNEAQ (reference sequence). V was pared by 5 bases and J by 2 bases, with 5 bases of the junction left unmatched. The CDR3, as DNA: TGTGCCAGCAGCCTACGGGAGGGCCCCAAAAACATTCAGTACTTC. Protein sequence: CASSLREGPKNIQYF.

The CDR3 nucleotides read TGTGCCAGCAGCTTAGAGTCTCGGGACTTTGAAGCTTTCTTT. Its protein product is CASSLESRDFEAFF. This sequence joins TRBV11-2 and TRBJ1-1; D possibly corresponds to TRBD1 (5 bases). Germline CDR1 is SGHAT and CDR2 is FQNNGV. CDR3 length equals 14 residues. With 0 bases removed from V and 7 bases from J, the gap between germline ends came to 12 bases.

The chain links TRBV12-5 to TRBJ2-2, with 8 nucleotides matching TRBD2. CDR1 is LGHNT, CDR2 FRNRAP, per germline. CDR3 length equals 14 residues. Losses at the gene ends were 4 bases for V and 3 bases for J; bases not matched to a gene: 1. The CDR3 nucleotides read TGTGCTAGTGGTTCAGCGGGAGACACCGGGGAGCTGTTTTTT. Translation: CASGSAGDTGELFF.

The V gene is TRBV29-1, the J gene TRBJ1-2; no clear D gene. V dropped 6 bases and J dropped 7 bases, with 12 bases sitting between them. Germline assignment: CDR1 SQVTM and CDR2 ANQGSEA. This CDR3 region has 11 residues. The CDR3 sequence: CSVPLNTGYTF. Here the CDR3 DNA reads TGCAGCGTCCCCTTGAATACTGGCTACACCTTC.

V usage is TRBV7-2 and J usage is TRBJ1-3; TRBD1 agrees at 7 bases. This CDR3 has 15 residues. V lost 5 bases, J lost 2 bases, and 6 bases stayed unmatched. CDR1 is SGHTA and CDR2 is FQGNSA in the germline V gene. CDR3 sequence: CASSATGTTGNTIYF. The CDR3 DNA follows: TGTGCCAGCAGCGCGACAGGGACCACTGGAAACACCATATATTTT. Full variable domain (rest looked up from reference TRBV7-2 and TRBJ1-3): GAGVSQSPSNKVTEKGKDVELRCDPISGHTALYWYRQSLGQGLEFLIYFQGNSAPDKSGLPSDRFSAERTGGSVSTLTIQRTQQEDSAVYLCASSATGTTGNTIYFGEGSWLTVV.

This clone was counted a few times. J is TRBJ2-7 and V is TRBV29-1, with unresolved D. CDR1 and CDR2 (germline): SQVTM, ANQGSEA. CDR3 length equals 10 residues. V was clipped by 4 bases and J by 7 bases, with 8 bases between them. CDR3 nucleotides: TGCAGCGTTGTACTCCGGGAGCAGTACTTC. Protein product: CSVVLREQYF.

The chain is built from TRBV9 and TRBJ2-5; a possible D gene is TRBD1 (6 bases). V was pared by 0 bases and J by 7 bases, with 10 bases between. This CDR3 comprises 13 residues. CDR1 SGDLS and CDR2 YYNGEE come from the germline V gene. The CDR3 bases are TGTGCCAGCAGCGTAGGGACAGAGAGGACCCAGTACTTC. Amino acid sequence: CASSVGTERTQYF.